This passage covers 28 T cell receptor beta chains from one sample sequenced in a study of T cell responses to AZD1222 COVID-19 vaccine. The table came from immunoSEQ multiplex PCR; TCRdb's copy has only in-frame clones and leaves some out. The profile shows some 200,000 clones, approximately 91% of them singletons. The sample consisted of peripheral blood, taken on day 0 of AZD1222 vaccination. The source is an adult in good health.

This clone has just one count. One end of the junction fails to match germline, which may point to a read error. The V call is TRBV7-7, the J call TRBJ1-1; TRBD1 is a possible D gene (6 bases). The germline V gene has CDR1 SSHAT and CDR2 FNYEAQ (reference sequence). This CDR3 has 13 residues. In DNA form, the CDR3 reads TGTGCTAGCAGCTTAACGACAGGTGGTGAAGCTTTCTTT. As protein: CASSLTTGGEAFF.

This chain connects TRBV14 to TRBJ1-1; 9 nucleotides agree with TRBD1. Per the germline V gene, CDR1 is SGHDN and CDR2 is FVKESK. This CDR3 contains 19 residues. V dropped 4 bases and J dropped 0; count of bases not matched to a gene: 15. In DNA, the CDR3 is TGTGCCAGCAGCCGGGGCCCTTTCCGGGACAGGGATTTGAACACTGAAGCTTTCTTT. Protein: CASSRGPFRDRDLNTEAFF.

The V and J genes are TRBV13 and TRBJ2-1; D is unresolved. Germline CDR1 and CDR2: PRHDT and FYEKMQ (reference sequence). V lost 5 bases, J lost 8 bases, and 7 bases lay in between. The CDR3 is 11 amino acids. The CDR3 DNA reads as TGTGCCAGCAGCCGTAGGGATGAGCAGTTCTTC. This translates into CASSRRDEQFF.

J is TRBJ1-1 and V is TRBV27; tentatively, D is TRBD1 (5 bases). CDR1 and CDR2 (germline): MNHEY, SMNVEV (reference sequence). V dropped 3 bases and J dropped 5 bases, with 22 bases sitting between them. CDR3 length: 17 residues. This chain's CDR3 is CASSFGVFSGEGTEAFF. The CDR3 DNA is TGTGCCAGCAGTTTTGGGGTGTTTTCCGGCGAGGGGACTGAAGCTTTCTTT.

This clone was seen only a few times. The chain is built from TRBV5-1 and TRBJ1-5; perhaps TRBD1 as D (6 bases). Germline V gene lookup returns CDR1 SGHRS and CDR2 YFSETQ. V was cut by 4 bases and J by 1 base, with 15 bases left in between. The CDR3 is made up of 16 amino acids. CDR3 coding DNA: TGCGCCAGCAGCGCCACAGGGATTGGGAGCAATCAGCCCCAGCATTTT. This encodes CASSATGIGSNQPQHF.

The count of this clone is one. The chain joins TRBV4-2 to TRBJ2-2; TRBD2 matches at 14 bases. The V gene end was trimmed by 4 bases and the J gene end by 0 bases; junction bases not matched to a gene: 4. The CDR3 totals 18 residues. CDR1 is LGHNA, CDR2 YNFKEQ, per germline. CDR3 sequence reads: CASSPRLAGGTNTGELFF. The CDR3 DNA reads as TGTGCCAGCAGCCCTAGACTAGCGGGGGGGACGAACACCGGGGAGCTGTTTTTT.

The rearrangement joins TRBV28 to TRBJ2-7, with D perhaps matching TRBD1 (6 bases). The CDR3 consists of 14 residues. Germline CDR1 and CDR2: MDHEN and SYDVKM. V was cut by 5 bases and J by 4 bases, with 15 bases left in between. This CDR3 is CASSLTGFRYEQYF. The CDR3 nucleotides read TGTGCCAGCAGTCTAACAGGGTTCAGGTACGAGCAGTACTTC.

CDR3 bases: TGTGCCAGCAGTTCTGAGGGAGGGAACTATGGCTACACCTTC. It yields the protein CASSSEGGNYGYTF. The chain has TRBV6-5 and TRBJ1-2; D gene uncertain. The CDR3 loop spans 14 amino acids. V was clipped by 4 bases and J by 2 bases, with 11 bases between them. The V gene's germline CDR1 is MNHEY and CDR2 SVGAGI.

This rearrangement joins TRBV25-1 to TRBJ2-7; D is perhaps TRBD1 (6 bases). This CDR3 comprises 13 residues. V lost 8 bases to trimming and J lost 4 bases, with 15 bases between them. Looked up from germline, CDR1 is MGHDK and CDR2 is SYGVNS. The CDR3, as DNA: TGTGCCAGCGAATATTCGGACAGATACGAGCAGTACTTC. Amino acids: CASEYSDRYEQYF.

This rearrangement joins TRBV9 to TRBJ2-1; 7 bases are a match to TRBD1. The V and J ends lost 4 bases and 3 bases, in that order; junction bases with no gene match: 7. The CDR3 has 15 amino acids. Germline lookup yields CDR1 SGDLS and CDR2 YYNGEE. CDR3 region: CASSLTGAHYNEQFF. The CDR3 region has the DNA TGTGCCAGCAGCCTTACAGGGGCCCACTACAATGAGCAGTTCTTC.

The DNA for the CDR3 is TGCGCCAGCAGCCTAAGACAGCTGAACACTGAAGCTTTCTTT. Translation gives CASSLRQLNTEAFF. This chain uses TRBV5-1 with TRBJ1-1; possible D gene TRBD1, 5 bases. Trimming took 4 bases from V and 0 from J, leaving 10 bases between them. CDR3 size: 14 residues. The germline V gene has CDR1 SGHRS and CDR2 YFSETQ.

The chain joins TRBV5-1 to TRBJ2-7; TRBD2 matches 8 bases. CDR1 is SGHRS and CDR2 is YFSETQ in the germline V gene. The CDR3 is made up of 17 amino acids. V lost 0 bases, J lost 0 bases, and 8 bases stayed unmatched. CDR3 loop: CASSLAGGGHPSYEQYF. CDR3 DNA sequence: TGCGCCAGCAGCTTGGCTGGCGGGGGGCACCCCTCCTACGAGCAGTACTTC.

V and J are TRBV6-2 or TRBV6-3 and TRBJ2-3, with 11 bases fitting TRBD2. The V segment lost 2 bases and the J segment 0 bases; nucleotides outside the gene matches: 7. This CDR3 is 18 amino acids long. The germline CDR1 and CDR2 sequences are MNHEY and SVGEGT. The DNA for the CDR3 is TGTGCCAGCAGTTACAAGACTAGCGGGGCACATAGCACAGATACGCAGTATTTT. It translates to CASSYKTSGAHSTDTQYF.

The gene calls are TRBV7-2 and TRBJ2-1, with 7 bases identical to TRBD1. Germline V gene data show CDR1 as SGHTA and CDR2 as FQGNSA. Unmatched junction bases numbered 6, after V lost 0 bases and J lost 7 bases. CDR3 size: 15 residues. The CDR3 is CASSLAPTGVNEQFF. The CDR3 nucleotides are TGTGCCAGCAGCTTAGCTCCCACAGGGGTAAATGAGCAGTTCTTC.

The rearrangement links TRBV5-4 to TRBJ2-6; a weak D match, TRBD1 (6 bases). Germline CDR1 reads SGHNT; CDR2 reads YYREEE (reference sequence). The CDR3 spans 16 residues. Deletions cut 4 bases from V and 2 bases from J, with 13 bases between. The CDR3 DNA follows: TGTGCCAGCAGCGGGCAGGGGACCCCTGGGGCCAACGTCCTGACTTTC. Translating gives CASSGQGTPGANVLTF.

A single count supports this clone. This chain uses TRBV21-1 with TRBJ1-5. TRBV21-1 is marked as a pseudogene. This CDR3 is 15 amino acids long. The CDR3 loop is CASSKWEYSNQPQHF. The CDR3 DNA follows: TGTGCCAGCAGCAAATGGGAATATAGCAATCAGCCCCAGCATTTT.

The chain couples TRBV7-9 to TRBJ2-3; D is possibly TRBD1 or TRBD2 (6 bases each). Deletions cut 3 bases from V and 5 bases from J, with 12 bases between. This CDR3 is 14 amino acids long. Per germline, CDR1 SEHNR and CDR2 FQNEAQ (reference sequence). The CDR3, as DNA: TGTGCCAGCAGCTTTGGGGGGCGCGGAGATACGCAGTATTTT. This sequence encodes CASSFGGRGDTQYF.

The genes are TRBV4-3 and TRBJ1-2; tentative D call: TRBD1 (6 bases). Trimming took 4 bases from V and 0 from J, leaving 12 bases between them. The CDR3 sequence is 15 residues long. Germline CDR1 reads LGHNA; CDR2 reads YSLEER. Here the CDR3 reads CASSRDRTPNYGYTF. DNA of the CDR3: TGCGCCAGCAGCCGAGACAGGACCCCTAACTATGGCTACACCTTC.

This clone was seen once. This chain links TRBV3-1 (or the pseudogene TRBV3-2) with TRBJ2-1; 15 nucleotides agree with TRBD2. Per the germline V gene, CDR1 is LGHDT and CDR2 is YNNKEL (reference sequence). Trimming cost V 4 bases and J 4 bases; bases outside gene matches: 8. The length of the CDR3 is 18 residues. CDR3 sequence (DNA): TGTGCCAGCAGCCCATCGGGACTAGCGGGGGGAACGTACAATGAGCAGTTCTTC. Protein: CASSPSGLAGGTYNEQFF.

The V call is TRBV12-5, the J call TRBJ1-1; 10 nucleotides match TRBD1. Germline values: CDR1 LGHNT, CDR2 FRNRAP. Trimming at V came to 3 bases and at J to 4 bases, leaving 5 bases not matched to a gene. This CDR3 has 15 residues. CDR3 sequence: CASGFNRDRGTEAFF. CDR3 in DNA: TGTGCTAGTGGTTTTAACCGGGACAGGGGCACTGAAGCTTTCTTT.

In this sample, this clone turned up a few times. The chain links TRBV3-1 (or the pseudogene TRBV3-2) to TRBJ2-1; D may match TRBD1 or TRBD2 (5 bases each). Germline V lookup: CDR1 LGHDT, CDR2 YNNKEL (reference sequence). V was shortened by 1 base and J by 4 bases, with 11 bases between the two germline ends. The CDR3 consists of 15 residues. Written as DNA, the CDR3 is TGTGCCAGCAGCCAAGTCGGGGCGGATTACAATGAGCAGTTCTTC. Protein sequence: CASSQVGADYNEQFF.

CDR3 loop: CASSEIRATNEKLFF. In DNA form, the CDR3 reads TGTGCCAGCAGTGAAATAAGGGCAACTAATGAAAAACTGTTTTTT. The chain is built from TRBV2 and TRBJ1-4; no reliable D call. Germline CDR1 SNHLY, CDR2 FYNNEI. Trimming pared 2 bases from V and 0 bases from J, leaving 7 bases between. This CDR3 has 15 residues.

The chain carries TRBV28 and TRBJ1-1; D is possibly TRBD1 (6 bases). Germline CDR1 and CDR2: MDHEN and SYDVKM. This CDR3 region has 14 residues. V lost 4 bases and J 0 bases, leaving 9 bases between the germline ends. The CDR3 region has the DNA TGTGCCAGCAGTTCATACAGGGTGAACACTGAAGCTTTCTTT. This codes for CASSSYRVNTEAFF. The variable domain in full, with the rest retrieved from reference TRBV28 and TRBJ1-1, is DVKVTQSSRYLVKRTGEKVFLECVQDMDHENMFWYRQDPGLGLRLIYFSYDVKMKEKGDIPEGYSVSREKKERFSLILESASTNQTSMYLCASSSYRVNTEAFFGQGTRLTVV.

CDR3 in amino acids: CASSTGQAPTQYF. The DNA for the CDR3 is TGTGCCAGCAGTACGGGACAGGCCCCGACCCAGTACTTC. The chain carries TRBV2 and TRBJ2-5; TRBD1 matches 8 bases. This CDR3 contains 13 residues. With 5 bases clipped from V and 7 bases from J, the junction kept 6 bases outside the gene matches. Germline assignment: CDR1 SNHLY and CDR2 FYNNEI.

The chain employs TRBV5-6 and TRBJ2-7; D is possibly TRBD1 or TRBD2 (5 bases each). CDR1 is SGHDT and CDR2 is YYEEEE in the germline V gene. The CDR3 length is 15 residues. Trimming took off 0 bases at V and 2 bases at J, with 12 bases between the two ends. The CDR3 sequence: CASSLGDGATYEQYF. In DNA, the CDR3 is TGTGCCAGCAGCTTGGGGGACGGGGCTACCTACGAGCAGTACTTC.

The gene calls are TRBV3-1 (or the pseudogene TRBV3-2) and TRBJ2-1; TRBD2 agrees at 12 bases. V shed 1 base and J 9 bases; nucleotides not matched to a gene: 4. CDR3 length: 15 residues. CDR1 and CDR2 from the germline V gene are LGHDT and YNNKEL (reference sequence). CDR3 sequence reads: CASSQASGRAGEQFF. In DNA, the CDR3 is TGTGCCAGCAGCCAAGCTAGCGGGAGGGCCGGTGAGCAGTTCTTC.

V and J are TRBV6-6 and TRBJ2-7; D is possibly TRBD2 (5 bases). This CDR3 region has 14 residues. Germline assignment: CDR1 MNHNY and CDR2 SVGAGI (reference sequence). V lost 4 bases, J lost 7 bases, and 17 bases lay in between. The CDR3 region is CASSSPGNLREQYF. Written as DNA, the CDR3 is TGTGCCAGCAGTTCTCCGGGAAACCTACGGGAGCAGTACTTC.

The rearrangement uses TRBV3-1 (or the pseudogene TRBV3-2) and TRBJ2-5, with a weak D call TRBD2 (6 bases). Between the trimmed V and J ends, which lost 4 bases and 1 base, there was a span of 7 bases. Germline V gene sequence: CDR1 LGHDT, CDR2 YNNKEL (reference sequence). This CDR3 region has 13 residues. The CDR3 loop is CASSRGVQETQYF. The DNA for the CDR3 is TGTGCCAGCAGCCGGGGGGTCCAAGAGACCCAGTACTTC.